This T cell receptor beta chain emerged from a study of PD-1 blockade in classical Hodgkin lymphoma. In regard to this clone: Its antigen is not known.

Findings and caveats of the study: The drivers behind the repertoire differences, possibly disease activity or prior therapy, remain undefined.

Time point described: cycle 4 day 1 (C4D1), after five to seven weeks of nivolumab. In every patient, relapse followed autologous stem cell transplantation, while exposure to brentuximab vedotin differed. The repertoire was sequenced with immunoSEQ multiplex PCR; TCRdb's copy has only in-frame clones and lacks some. The sample carries roughly 20,000 clones, 60% to 75% recorded once. The V segment lost 4 bases and the J segment 1 base; nucleotides outside the gene matches: 5. The CDR3 contains 16 residues. Germline CDR1 is MNHEY and CDR2 is SMNVEV (reference sequence). The clonotype comes from a human donor with classical Hodgkin lymphoma. This chain connects TRBV27 to TRBJ2-2; 8 bases agree with TRBD1. Specimen: peripheral blood mononuclear cells (PBMCs), collected before the fourth cycle of nivolumab. This chain's CDR3 is CASSYDRGQNTGELFF. CDR3 in DNA: TGTGCCAGCAGTTACGACAGGGGCCAGAACACCGGGGAGCTGTTTTTT.